This TCR beta chain was retrieved from a study of cytomegalovirus exposure and HLA in healthy donors. Note on this clone: Its antigen is currently unknown.

The PCR employed 60 Vbeta primers together with 13 Jbeta primers. The repertoire was sequenced with immunoSEQ multiplex PCR; TCRdb's copy has only in-frame clones and lacks some. The sample lists roughly 190,000 clones, more than 60% occurring once. Whole-study findings and limits: Among the most significant clusters, several appeared linked to common viral pathogens in a later analysis. Cytomegalovirus status was reportedly diagnosed by the classifier with high specificity and sensitivity. In a later analysis, across HLA loci, associated TCR counts were highest for DRB1, lowest for HLA-C. Most TCR sequences were seen very rarely across donors, but some public TCRs occurred in many.

The source material was PBMCs. The sequence came from a female donor in good health and CMV-seronegative.

The CDR3 protein is CASSKLPGQTNTGELFF. The CDR3 nucleotides are TGTGCCAGTAGTAAGCTGCCGGGACAGACAAACACCGGGGAGCTGTTTTTT. This chain joins TRBV19 and TRBJ2-2; 7 positions agree with TRBD1. The CDR3 runs to 17 residues. J gave up 2 bases and V 4 bases, and 10 bases lay outside the gene matches. Germline V lookup: CDR1 LNHDA, CDR2 SQIVND (reference sequence).